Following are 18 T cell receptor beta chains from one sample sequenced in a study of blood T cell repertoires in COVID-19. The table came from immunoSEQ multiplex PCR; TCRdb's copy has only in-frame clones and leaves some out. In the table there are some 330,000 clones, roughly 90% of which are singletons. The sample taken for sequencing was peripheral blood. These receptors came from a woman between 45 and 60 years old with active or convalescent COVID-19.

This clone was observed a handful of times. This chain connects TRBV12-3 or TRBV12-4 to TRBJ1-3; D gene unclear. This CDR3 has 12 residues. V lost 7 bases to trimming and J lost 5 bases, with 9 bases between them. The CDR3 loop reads CASTPTRNTIYF. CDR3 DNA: TGTGCCAGCACCCCTACCAGAAACACCATATATTTT.

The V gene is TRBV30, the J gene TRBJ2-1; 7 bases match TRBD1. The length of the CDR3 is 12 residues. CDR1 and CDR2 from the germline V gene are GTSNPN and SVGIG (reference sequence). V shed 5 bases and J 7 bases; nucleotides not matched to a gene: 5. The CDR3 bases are TGTGCCTGGGGGGACAGCCAAAATGAGCAGTTCTTC. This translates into CAWGDSQNEQFF. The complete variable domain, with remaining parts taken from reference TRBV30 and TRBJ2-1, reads SQTIHQWPATLVQPVGSPLSLECTVEGTSNPNLYWYRQAAGRGLQLLFYSVGIGQISSEVPQNLSASRPQDRQFILSSKKLLLSDSGFYLCAWGDSQNEQFFGPGTRLTVL.

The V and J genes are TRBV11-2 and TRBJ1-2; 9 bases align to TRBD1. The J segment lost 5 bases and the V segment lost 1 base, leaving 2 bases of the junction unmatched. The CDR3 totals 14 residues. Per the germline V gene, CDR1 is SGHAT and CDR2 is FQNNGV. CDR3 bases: TGTGCCAGCAGCTTAGGACAGGGGGAATATGGCTACACCTTC. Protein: CASSLGQGEYGYTF.

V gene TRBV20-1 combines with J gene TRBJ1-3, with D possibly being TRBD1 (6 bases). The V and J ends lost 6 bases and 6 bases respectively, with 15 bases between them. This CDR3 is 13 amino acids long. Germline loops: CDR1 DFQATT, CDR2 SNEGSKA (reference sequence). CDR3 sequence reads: CSASRDTSNTIYF. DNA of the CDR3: TGCAGTGCGAGTAGGGACACCTCAAACACCATATATTTT.

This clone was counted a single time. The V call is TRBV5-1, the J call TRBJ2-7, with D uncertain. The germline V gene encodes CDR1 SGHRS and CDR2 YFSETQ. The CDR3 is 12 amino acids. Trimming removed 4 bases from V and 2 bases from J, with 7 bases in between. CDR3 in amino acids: CASSLTTYEQYF. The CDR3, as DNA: TGCGCCAGCAGCCTCACTACCTACGAGCAGTACTTC.

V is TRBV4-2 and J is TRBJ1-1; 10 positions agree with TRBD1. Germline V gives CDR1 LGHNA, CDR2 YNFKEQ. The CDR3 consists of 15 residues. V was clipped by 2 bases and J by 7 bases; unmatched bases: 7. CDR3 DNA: TGTGCCAGCAGCCAACCTCGACAGGGGGCGATTGAAGCTTTCTTT. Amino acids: CASSQPRQGAIEAFF.

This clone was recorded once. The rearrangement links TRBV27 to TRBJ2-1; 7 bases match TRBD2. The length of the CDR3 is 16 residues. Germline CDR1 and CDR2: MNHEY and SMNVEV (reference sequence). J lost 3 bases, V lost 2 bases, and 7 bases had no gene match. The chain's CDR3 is CASSLRGLVRYNEQFF. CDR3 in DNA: TGTGCCAGCAGTTTAAGAGGACTAGTTCGCTACAATGAGCAGTTCTTC.

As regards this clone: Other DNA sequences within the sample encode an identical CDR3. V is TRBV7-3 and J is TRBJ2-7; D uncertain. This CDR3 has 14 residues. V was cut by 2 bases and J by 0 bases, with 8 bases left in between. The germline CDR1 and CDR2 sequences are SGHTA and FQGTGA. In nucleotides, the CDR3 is TGTGCCAGCAGCTTAGGTCCGGGCTCCTACGAGCAGTACTTC. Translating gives CASSLGPGSYEQYF.

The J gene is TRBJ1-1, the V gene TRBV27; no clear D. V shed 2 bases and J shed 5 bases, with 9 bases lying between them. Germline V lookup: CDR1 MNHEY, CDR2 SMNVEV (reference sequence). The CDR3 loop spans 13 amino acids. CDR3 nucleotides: TGTGCCAGCAGTTTACGGGGTGAAACTGAAGCTTTCTTT. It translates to CASSLRGETEAFF.

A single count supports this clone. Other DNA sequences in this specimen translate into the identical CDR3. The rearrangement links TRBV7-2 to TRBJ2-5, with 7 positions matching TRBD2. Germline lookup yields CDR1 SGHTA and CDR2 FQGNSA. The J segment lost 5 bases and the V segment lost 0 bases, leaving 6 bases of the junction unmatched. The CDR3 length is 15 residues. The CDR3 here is CASSLAGGPGETQYF. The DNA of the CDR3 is TGTGCCAGCAGCTTAGCGGGAGGGCCGGGGGAGACCCAGTACTTC.

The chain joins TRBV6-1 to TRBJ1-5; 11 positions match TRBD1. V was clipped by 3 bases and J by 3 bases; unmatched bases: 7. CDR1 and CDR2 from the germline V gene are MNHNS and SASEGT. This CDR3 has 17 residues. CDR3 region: CASSDRTGGAFNQPQHF. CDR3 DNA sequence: TGTGCCAGCAGTGACAGGACAGGGGGCGCTTTCAATCAGCCCCAGCATTTT.

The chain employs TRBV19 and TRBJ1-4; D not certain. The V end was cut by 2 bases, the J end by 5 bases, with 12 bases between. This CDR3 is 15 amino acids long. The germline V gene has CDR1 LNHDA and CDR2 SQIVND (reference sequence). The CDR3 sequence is CASSIRVSTNEKLFF. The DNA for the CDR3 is TGTGCCAGTAGTATACGGGTCAGCACAAATGAAAAACTGTTTTTT.

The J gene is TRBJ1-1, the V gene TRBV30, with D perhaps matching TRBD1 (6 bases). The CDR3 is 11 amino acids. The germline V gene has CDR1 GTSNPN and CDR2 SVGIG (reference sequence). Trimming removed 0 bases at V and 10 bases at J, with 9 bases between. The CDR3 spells CAWSVQGRAFF. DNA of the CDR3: TGTGCCTGGAGTGTACAGGGAAGAGCTTTCTTT.

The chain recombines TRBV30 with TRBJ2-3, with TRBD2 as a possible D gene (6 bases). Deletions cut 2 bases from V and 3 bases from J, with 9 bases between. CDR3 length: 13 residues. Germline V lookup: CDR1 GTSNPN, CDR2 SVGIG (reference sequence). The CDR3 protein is CAWSSGGTDTQYF. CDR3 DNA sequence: TGTGCCTGGAGTTCTGGGGGGACAGATACGCAGTATTTT.

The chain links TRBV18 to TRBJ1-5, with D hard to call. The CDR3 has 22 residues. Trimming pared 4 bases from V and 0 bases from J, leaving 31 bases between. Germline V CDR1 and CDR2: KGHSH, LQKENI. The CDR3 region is CASSQVPSSRTSTSFSNQPQHF. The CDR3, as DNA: TGTGCCAGCTCACAAGTGCCCAGTAGCCGCACCAGTACCTCATTTAGCAATCAGCCCCAGCATTTT. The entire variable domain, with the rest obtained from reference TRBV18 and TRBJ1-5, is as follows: NAGVMQNPRHLVRRRGQEARLRCSPMKGHSHVYWYRQLPEEGLKFMVYLQKENIIDESGMPKERFSAEFPKEGPSILRIQQVVRGDSAAYFCASSQVPSSRTSTSFSNQPQHFGDGTRLSIL.

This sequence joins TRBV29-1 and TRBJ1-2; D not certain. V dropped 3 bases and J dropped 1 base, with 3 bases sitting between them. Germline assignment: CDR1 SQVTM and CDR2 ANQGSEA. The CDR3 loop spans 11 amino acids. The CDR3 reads CSVDINYGYTF. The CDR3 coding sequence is TGCAGCGTTGACATTAACTATGGCTACACCTTC.

The CDR3 loop reads CAISEATGGSQGNTIYF. DNA of the CDR3: TGTGCCATCAGTGAGGCTACAGGGGGATCGCAAGGAAACACCATATATTTT. The V gene is TRBV10-3, the J gene TRBJ1-3; 8 bases match TRBD1. This CDR3 region has 17 residues. V trimming: 2 bases; J trimming: 4 bases; junction bases outside the gene matches: 10. Germline-derived CDR1 and CDR2 are ENHRY and SYGVKD.

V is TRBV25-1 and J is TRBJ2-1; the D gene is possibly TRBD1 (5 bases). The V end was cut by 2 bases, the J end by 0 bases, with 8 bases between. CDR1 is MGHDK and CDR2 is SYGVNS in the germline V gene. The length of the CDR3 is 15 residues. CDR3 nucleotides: TGTGCCAGCAGTGAACGACAGAGCTCCTACAATGAGCAGTTCTTC. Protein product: CASSERQSSYNEQFF.